The T cell receptor beta chain under discussion was sequenced for a study of shared clonotypes between healthy human individuals. Researchers divided each subset's genomic DNA evenly across several immunoSEQ plates. The table came from immunoSEQ multiplex PCR; TCRdb's copy has only in-frame clones and leaves some out. There are around 530,000 clones in the sample; around three quarters occur only once, and more than 10% lies in the top ten. The CDR3 consists of 17 residues. V dropped 2 bases and J dropped 2 bases, with 16 bases sitting between them. In germline, CDR1 is SEHNR, CDR2 FQNEAQ (reference sequence). This clone was counted a few times.

The V and J genes are TRBV7-9 and TRBJ2-1; D not certain. The specimen sequenced was PBMCs. The receptor comes from a woman aged 40 to 50 in good health. Some clones in this sample may be carry-over from other donors' samples. The CDR3 nucleotides read TGTGCCAGCAGCTTAAGATCAGCGCGGAAAACCTACAATGAGCAGTTCTTC. Translated, it gives CASSLRSARKTYNEQFF. The full variable domain, rest sourced from reference TRBV7-9 and TRBJ2-1, is DTGVSQNPRHKITKRGQNVTFRCDPISEHNRLYWYRQTLGQGPEFLTYFQNEAQLEKSRLLSDRFSAERPKGSFSTLEIQRTEQGDSAMYLCASSLRSARKTYNEQFFGPGTRLTVL.